This TCR beta chain appears in the sequencing data of a study of blood T cell repertoires in COVID-19. The wider study: Whether acute or convalescent, the COVID-19 samples came from the United States, Italy and Spain. Sample material is recorded as cDNA or gDNA derived from T cells, B-cell-depleted T cells, or PBMCs.

Study processing details: Estimation of nucleated cell counts was performed using reference gene primer amplification. Produced via immunoSEQ multiplex PCR; TCRdb's table is partial and in-frame only. V and J calls plus clone size are reproduced from that table; the DNA served to infer D and trimming. Counted here are approximately 60,000 clones, approximately 80% occurring once; the ten biggest clones make up 3% to 4.5%. Sequenced input: peripheral blood. This clonotype was sampled from a woman at least 80 years old with acute or convalescent COVID-19.

This chain's CDR3 is CASSGAGGLKDTQYF. CDR3 sequence (DNA): TGCGCCAGCAGTGGAGCGGGAGGATTGAAAGATACGCAGTATTTT. The chain joins TRBV10-1 to TRBJ2-3; 9 bases map to TRBD2. V lost 4 bases, J lost 5 bases, and 7 bases stayed unmatched. Germline assignment: CDR1 WNHNN and CDR2 SYGVQD (reference sequence). The length of the CDR3 is 15 residues.